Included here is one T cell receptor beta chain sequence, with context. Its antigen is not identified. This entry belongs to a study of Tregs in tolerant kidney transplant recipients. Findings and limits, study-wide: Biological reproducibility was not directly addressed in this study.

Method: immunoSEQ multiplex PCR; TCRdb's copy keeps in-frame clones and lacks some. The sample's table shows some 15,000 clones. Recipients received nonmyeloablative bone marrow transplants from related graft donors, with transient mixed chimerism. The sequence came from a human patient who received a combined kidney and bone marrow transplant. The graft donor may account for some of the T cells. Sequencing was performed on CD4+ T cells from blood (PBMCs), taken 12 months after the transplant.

The CDR3 bases that were read are TGTGCCAGTAAAAACAGGGACTCCTACGAG. Protein: CASKNRDSYE. The entire CDR3 sequence reads CASKNRDSYEQYF. V and J are TRBV19 and TRBJ2-7; D may be TRBD1 (6 bases). Sequencing ends 3 residues short of the CDR3 end; the germline J gene provides the rest. V was clipped by 7 bases and J by 0 bases, with 10 bases between them. Germline V CDR1 and CDR2: LNHDA, SQIVND (reference sequence). This CDR3 comprises 13 residues.